Below are 10 T cell receptor beta chains sequenced from a single sample in a study of technical replicates of blood from several donors. Sequenced by immunoSEQ multiplex PCR; TCRdb stores in-frame clones only, minus some. The repertoire consists of about 75,000 clones, with 95% to 97% occurring once and the leading ten covering roughly 0.3%. The sample comprised T cells isolated from PBMCs. The receptors derive from a human donor in good health.

The CDR3 DNA reads TGCGCCAGCAGCCTCAAGCACTATACCTATGGCTACACCTTC. Translation gives CASSLKHYTYGYTF. V and J are TRBV4-1 and TRBJ1-2, with unresolved D. This CDR3 is built from 14 residues. Germline V gene data show CDR1 as MGHRA and CDR2 as YSYEKL. V lost 4 bases to trimming and J lost 4 bases, with 13 bases between them.

The J gene is TRBJ1-5, the V gene TRBV6-5, with 8 nucleotides matching TRBD1. J lost 6 bases, V lost 5 bases, and 3 bases had no gene match. The CDR3 has 13 amino acids. Per the germline V gene, CDR1 is MNHEY and CDR2 is SVGAGI. CDR3 bases: TGTGCCAGCAGTGCCAGGGGGCCTCAGCCCCAGCATTTT. Residues: CASSARGPQPQHF.

The J gene is TRBJ1-5, the V gene TRBV19, with D unclear. V was shortened by 3 bases and J by 1 base, with 4 bases between the two germline ends. This CDR3 is built from 13 residues. Germline CDR1 reads LNHDA; CDR2 reads SQIVND (reference sequence). The CDR3 coding sequence is TGTGCCAGTAGTATGGCAAGCAATCAGCCCCAGCATTTT. Amino acid sequence: CASSMASNQPQHF.

The rearrangement links TRBV16 to TRBJ1-1; D is perhaps TRBD1 (6 bases). The germline V gene has CDR1 KGHSY and CDR2 FQNENV. The CDR3 spans 15 residues. The V gene lost 0 bases and the J gene lost 1 base, with 9 bases spanning the gap. CDR3: CASSQSGTKNTEAFF. CDR3 sequence (DNA): TGTGCCAGCAGCCAATCCGGGACAAAGAACACTGAAGCTTTCTTT.

The rearrangement links TRBV5-1 to TRBJ2-2; 11 nucleotides agree with TRBD2. V dropped 4 bases and J dropped 3; count of bases not matched to a gene: 5. The CDR3 spans 16 residues. Per germline, CDR1 SGHRS and CDR2 YFSETQ. In DNA form, the CDR3 reads TGCGCCAGCAGCCGACTAGCGGGATATGACACCGGGGAGCTGTTTTTT. As protein: CASSRLAGYDTGELFF. Full variable domain (missing parts from reference TRBV5-1 and TRBJ2-2): KAGVTQTPRYLIKTRGQQVTLSCSPISGHRSVSWYQQTPGQGLQFLFEYFSETQRNKGNFPGRFSGRQFSNSRSEMNVSTLELGDSALYLCASSRLAGYDTGELFFGEGSRLTVL.

The V and J genes are TRBV7-6 and TRBJ2-1; 8 nucleotides line up with TRBD2. Germline loops: CDR1 SGHVS, CDR2 FNYEAQ. Trimming took 6 bases from V and 9 from J; bases not matched to a gene: 13. The CDR3 totals 15 residues. CDR3 sequence reads: CASSFTGGPMGEQFF. CDR3 in DNA: TGTGCCAGCAGTTTTACGGGAGGGCCCATGGGTGAGCAGTTCTTC.

V is TRBV7-9 and J is TRBJ1-1, with D maybe TRBD1 (5 bases). This CDR3 is 15 amino acids long. The ends were cut back, 7 bases at V and 5 bases at J, with 20 bases in the middle. From germline, CDR1 is SEHNR and CDR2 FQNEAQ (reference sequence). In DNA, the CDR3 is TGTGCCAGCATCGCCGGTCGGGGGGTTTTAACTGAAGCTTTCTTT. Encoded protein: CASIAGRGVLTEAFF.

The chain carries TRBV19 and TRBJ2-7, with 8 bases identical to TRBD2. Germline lookup yields CDR1 LNHDA and CDR2 SQIVND (reference sequence). The ends lost 10 bases at V and 0 bases at J; junction bases unmatched: 8. This CDR3 has 14 residues. CDR3 DNA: TGTGCCACCAAACCGGGACTAGGCTCCTACGAGCAGTACTTC. This codes for CATKPGLGSYEQYF.

The V and J genes are TRBV9 and TRBJ2-1; 8 bases align to TRBD2. The CDR3 has 17 residues. Germline-derived CDR1 and CDR2 are SGDLS and YYNGEE. V gave up 4 bases and J gave up 7 bases; unmatched junction bases: 16. The CDR3, as DNA: TGTGCCAGCAGCCCCTACTCGAGCGGGAGTCAATTAAATGAGCAGTTCTTC. It is translated as CASSPYSSGSQLNEQFF. The full variable domain, completed using reference TRBV9 and TRBJ2-1, is DSGVTQTPKHLITATGQRVTLRCSPRSGDLSVYWYQQSLDQGLQFLIQYYNGEERAKGNILERFSAQQFPDLHSELNLSSLELGDSALYFCASSPYSSGSQLNEQFFGPGTRLTVL.

The CDR3 DNA sequence: TGCGCCAGCAGCCCGACCGGAGAGAGGGCCTACGAGCAGTACTTC. Its translation: CASSPTGERAYEQYF. This sequence joins TRBV4-1 and TRBJ2-7; D perhaps matches TRBD2 (5 bases). The CDR3 is 15 residues long. V was shortened by 4 bases and J by 2 bases, with 15 bases between the two germline ends. Looked up from germline, CDR1 is MGHRA and CDR2 is YSYEKL.